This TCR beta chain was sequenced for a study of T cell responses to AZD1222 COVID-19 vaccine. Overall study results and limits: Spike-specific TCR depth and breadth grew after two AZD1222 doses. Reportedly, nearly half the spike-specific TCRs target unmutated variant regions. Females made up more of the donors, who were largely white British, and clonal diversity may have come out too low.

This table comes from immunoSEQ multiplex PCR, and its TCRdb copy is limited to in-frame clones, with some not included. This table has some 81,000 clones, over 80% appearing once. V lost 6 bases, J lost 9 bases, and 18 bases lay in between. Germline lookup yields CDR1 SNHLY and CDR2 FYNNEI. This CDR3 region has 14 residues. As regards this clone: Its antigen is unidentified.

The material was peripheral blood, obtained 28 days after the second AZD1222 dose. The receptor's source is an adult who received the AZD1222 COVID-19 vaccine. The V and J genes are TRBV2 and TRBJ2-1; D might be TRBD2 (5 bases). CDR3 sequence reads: CASSQINHRGEQFF. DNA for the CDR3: TGTGCCAGCAGCCAAATTAACCACCGGGGTGAGCAGTTCTTC.